This TCR beta chain is from a study of breast tumors, draining lymph nodes, adjacent tissues. Study-level findings and limits: Luminal-like breast cancer showed significantly greater tumor-nontumor repertoire similarity than basal-like breast cancer did. Tumor repertoires ranked between lymph nodes and nontumor tissue in diversity, with V and J gene preferences. Data fit most tumor T cells coming from lymph node, expanding in tumor.

V lost 0 bases to trimming and J lost 5 bases, with 6 bases between them. The CDR3 totals 13 residues. Per germline, CDR1 SGHKS and CDR2 YYEKEE (reference sequence). Breast cancer patients provided tissue from their axillary draining lymph nodes. TCRdb re-analysed the multiplex PCR reads in MiXCR, keeping a single row per CDR3 protein. Of about 140,000 distinct CDR3 sequences in the sample, about 22% were seen once. On this clonotype: Its specificity is not known.

The source of this sequence is a female donor with breast cancer. Some clones in this sample may be carry-over from other donors' samples. The chain couples TRBV5-5 to TRBJ2-1; no clear D. Sequenced input: axillary lymph node tissue. The chain's CDR3 is CASSLVLDNEQFF. In DNA, the CDR3 is TGTGCCAGCAGCTTGGTACTCGACAATGAGCAGTTCTTC.